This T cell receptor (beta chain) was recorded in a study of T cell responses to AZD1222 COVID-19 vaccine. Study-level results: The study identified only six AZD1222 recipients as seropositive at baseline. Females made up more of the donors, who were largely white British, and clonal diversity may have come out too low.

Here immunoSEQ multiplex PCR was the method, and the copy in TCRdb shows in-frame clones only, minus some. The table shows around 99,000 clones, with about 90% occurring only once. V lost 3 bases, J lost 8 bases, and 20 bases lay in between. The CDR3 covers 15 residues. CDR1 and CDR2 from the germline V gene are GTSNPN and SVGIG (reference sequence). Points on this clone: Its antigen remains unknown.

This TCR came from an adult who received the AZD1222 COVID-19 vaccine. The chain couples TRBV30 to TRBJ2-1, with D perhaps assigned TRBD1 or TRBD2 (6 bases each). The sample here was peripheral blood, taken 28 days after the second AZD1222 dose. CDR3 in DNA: TGTGCCTGGAGGGATACTTTTCGGGGGCCAGATGAGCAGTTCTTC. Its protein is CAWRDTFRGPDEQFF.